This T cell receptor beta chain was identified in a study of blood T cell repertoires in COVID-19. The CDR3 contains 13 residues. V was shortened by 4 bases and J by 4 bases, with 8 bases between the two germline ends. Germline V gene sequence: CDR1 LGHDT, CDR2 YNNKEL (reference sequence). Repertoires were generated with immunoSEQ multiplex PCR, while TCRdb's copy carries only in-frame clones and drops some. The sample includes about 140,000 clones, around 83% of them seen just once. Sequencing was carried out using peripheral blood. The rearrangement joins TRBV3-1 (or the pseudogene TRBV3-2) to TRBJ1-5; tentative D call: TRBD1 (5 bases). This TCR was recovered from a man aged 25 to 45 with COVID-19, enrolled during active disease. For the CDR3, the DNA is TGTGCCAGCAGCCGGACATATAATCAGCCCCAGCATTTT. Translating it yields CASSRTYNQPQHF.